Listed below are T cell receptor beta chains from one sample, sequenced in a study of PD-L1 blockade in urothelial cancer. Data came from immunoSEQ multiplex PCR; TCRdb stores just in-frame clones and leaves some out. Of tens of thousands of clones in the sample, roughly four fifths are singletons; the top ten hold about 3.5%. The specimen was PBMCs, collected around atezolizumab (anti-PD-L1) treatment. Every receptor here comes from a man aged 70-80 years with urothelial cancer. The CDR3 runs from the conserved cysteine through the conserved F or W. The D gene is left open where the match is weak. Expanded clones get a size class; other rows say once, few or many, or leave the size out.

>TRBJ1-3|15|TRBV7-9|NA|NA
TGTGCCAGCAGCATCCGAAGCCGTCTTGGAAACACCATATATTTT
CASSIRSRLGNTIYF
>TRBJ1-5|20|TRBV6-1|NA|TRBD1
TGTGCCAGCAGTGACCATCTTCCGGGACAGGTAACTACGAGCAATCAGCCCCAGCATTTT
CASSDHLPGQVTTSNQPQHF
>TRBJ1-1|15|TRBV6-5|NA|TRBD1
TGTGCCAGCAGTTGGGGTGGACAGGGACGCACTGAAGCTTTCTTT
CASSWGGQGRTEAFF
>TRBJ2-2|19|TRBV11-3|once|TRBD2
TGTGCCAGCAGCCGATTATGGGCTAGCGGGACTACGAACACCGGGGAGCTGTTTTTT
CASSRLWASGTTNTGELFF
>TRBJ2-5|13|TRBV5-5|NA|NA
TGTGCCAGCAGCTTTCCAGGGGAAGAGACCCAGTACTTC
CASSFPGEETQYF
>TRBJ1-1|15|TRBV7-2|NA|TRBD1
TGTGCCAGCAGCTGGGGGACAGGGGGGAACACTGAAGCTTTCTTT
CASSWGTGGNTEAFF
>TRBJ2-7|16|TRBV28|NA|NA
TGTGCCAGCAGTTTTCCCTTTCGACAAAACTCCTACGAGCAGTACTTC
CASSFPFRQNSYEQYF
>TRBJ2-7|11|TRBV14|NA|TRBD2
TGTGCCAGCAGCCCGGGGGGGGAGCAGTACTTC
CASSPGGEQYF
>TRBJ2-7|13|TRBV14|NA|NA
TGTGCCAGCCGCGAGGCTACTAGGGGGGAGCAGTACTTC
CASREATRGEQYF
>TRBJ2-5|16|TRBV30|NA|NA
TGTGCCTGGAGTGGAATCGTTTTACAGTACCAAGAGACCCAGTACTTC
CAWSGIVLQYQETQYF
>TRBJ1-1|13|TRBV6-5|NA|NA
TGTGCCACCCGGGCGCAGGGCGACACTGAAGCTTTCTTT
CATRAQGDTEAFF
>TRBJ1-2|15|TRBV5-1|NA|TRBD1
TGCGCCAGCAGCGCTCGCGGGACAGGGAATGACGGCTACACCTTC
CASSARGTGNDGYTF
>TRBJ1-5|16|TRBV28|NA|NA
TGTGCCAGCAGCCCCCCAGTTGGGGGGAACAATCAGCCCCAGCATTTT
CASSPPVGGNNQPQHF
>TRBJ2-6|19|TRBV4-1|NA|NA
TGCGCCAGCAGCCATCAAGGGGCAGGGCTTGGGTCTGGGGCCAACGTCCTGACTTTC
CASSHQGAGLGSGANVLTF
>TRBJ2-2|17|TRBV14|NA|NA
TGTGCCAGCAGCCAGGCACTACCGCCTAGGTCGGACGGGGAGCTGTTTTTT
CASSQALPPRSDGELFF
>TRBJ1-5|15|TRBV6-1|NA|NA
TGTGCCAGCAGGGGACTCACCGGGCGGAGGCAGCCCCAGCATTTT
CASRGLTGRRQPQHF
>TRBJ2-3|14|TRBV4-3|NA|NA
TGCGCCAGCAGCCAAGACCTTAGCACAGATACGCAGTATTTT
CASSQDLSTDTQYF
>TRBJ2-2|14|TRBV28|NA|NA
TGTGCCAGTCAGGAGGGAGCGAACACCGGGGAGCTGTTTTTT
CASQEGANTGELFF
>TRBJ1-2|15|TRBV7-2|NA|TRBD1
TGTGCCAGCAGCTTAAGGGACAGGGCGGTTTCTGGCTACACCTTC
CASSLRDRAVSGYTF
>TRBJ1-4|14|TRBV19|once|NA
TGTGCCAGTAGTGTCGACAGCGTCGGAGAAAAACTGTTTTTT
CASSVDSVGEKLFF
>TRBJ1-4|15|TRBV6-5|NA|NA
TGTGCCAGCAGTTTGACAGTTAAAAATGGTGAAAAACTGTTTTTT
CASSLTVKNGEKLFF
>TRBJ1-5|13|TRBV6-4|once|NA
TGTGCCAGCAGTAGGGAGGAGGGTCAGCCCCAGCATTTT
CASSREEGQPQHF
>TRBJ1-5|14|TRBV4-3|NA|NA
TGCGCCAGCAGCCAAGATTCAGGGGATCAGCCCCAGCATTTT
CASSQDSGDQPQHF
>TRBJ1-2|15|TRBV5-1|NA|TRBD1
TGCGCCAGCAGCTTGTCCGGGACAGGGAACTATGGCTACACCTTC
CASSLSGTGNYGYTF
>TRBJ1-5|17|TRBV7-6|NA|TRBD1
TGTGCCCTTTCTTCAGCCGGCTTACAGGGGGCCTATCAGCCCCAGCATTTT
CALSSAGLQGAYQPQHF
>TRBJ2-5|13|TRBV9|NA|NA
TGTGCCAGCAGCGTAGCCCTAAAAGAGACCCAGTACTTC
CASSVALKETQYF
>TRBJ2-2|16|TRBV19|medium-sized|TRBD2
TGTGCCAGTGGGACTAGCGGGAGGGAGAACACCGGGGAGCTGTTTTTT
CASGTSGRENTGELFF